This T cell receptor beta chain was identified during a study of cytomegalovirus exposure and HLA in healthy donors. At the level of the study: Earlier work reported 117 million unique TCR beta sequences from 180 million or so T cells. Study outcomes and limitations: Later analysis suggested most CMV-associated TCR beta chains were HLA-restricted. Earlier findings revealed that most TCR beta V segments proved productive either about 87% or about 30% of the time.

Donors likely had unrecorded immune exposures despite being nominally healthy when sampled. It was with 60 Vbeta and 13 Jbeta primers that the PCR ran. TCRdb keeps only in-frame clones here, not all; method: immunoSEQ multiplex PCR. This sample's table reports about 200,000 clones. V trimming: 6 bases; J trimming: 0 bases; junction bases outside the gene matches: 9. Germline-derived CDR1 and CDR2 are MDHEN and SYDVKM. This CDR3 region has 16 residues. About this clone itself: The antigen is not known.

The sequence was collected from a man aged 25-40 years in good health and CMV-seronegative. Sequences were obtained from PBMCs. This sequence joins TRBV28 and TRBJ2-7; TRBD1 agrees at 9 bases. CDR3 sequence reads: CASSPTGQGSSYEQYF. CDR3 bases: TGTGCCAGCAGCCCTACGGGACAGGGAAGCTCCTACGAGCAGTACTTC.